The 7 T cell receptor beta chains reported below all come from one sample, sequenced in a study of Graves' ophthalmopathy and Graves' hyperthyroidism. RNA served as the template for amplifying TCR beta CDR3 regions. An opening RT-PCR round employed HTBI primers and preceded a second-round multiplex PCR. From the multiplex PCR reads, TCRdb called clonotypes with MiXCR, one entry per CDR3 protein. The sample holds over a million distinct CDR3 sequences, about 35% seen once. The sequencing sample was made of peripheral blood or thyroid tissue (not recorded which). These receptors all come from an adult man with Graves' hyperthyroidism.

Details on this clonotype: Relative to the germline gene, one junction end is altered; a read error may explain this. This chain uses TRBV10-3 with TRBJ2-2, with D perhaps given as TRBD1 or TRBD2 (5 bases each). Germline V gene sequence: CDR1 ENHRY, CDR2 SYGVKD. The CDR3 has 17 amino acids. CDR3 coding DNA: TGTGCCAGCAGTTACCGAGGGCAGGGCTTATTCACCGGGGAGCTGTTTTTT. Residues: CASSYRGQGLFTGELFF.

Many counts were recorded for this clonotype. Here the CDR3 reads CASSMTPGEAFF. The CDR3 nucleotides are TGTGCCAGTAGTATGACTCCAGGTGAAGCTTTCTTT. This rearrangement joins TRBV19 to TRBJ1-1; no clear D gene. V shed 3 bases and J shed 7 bases, with 9 bases lying between them. There are 12 residues in the CDR3. Germline CDR1 LNHDA, CDR2 SQIVND (reference sequence).

The sample holds many counts of this clonotype. V and J are TRBV7-8 and TRBJ2-7; 7 nucleotides agree with TRBD2. V shed 2 bases, J shed 12 bases, and the junction held 10 bases outside the gene matches. CDR3 length equals 13 residues. The V gene's germline CDR1 is SGHVS and CDR2 FQNEAQ. Written as DNA, the CDR3 is TGTGCCAGCAGCTTAAAGGTGGCGGGGACTACGTACTTC. Encoded protein: CASSLKVAGTTYF.

This clonotype was found a few times. This chain connects TRBV7-9 to TRBJ1-4; D not certain. Trimming pared 6 bases from V and 8 bases from J, leaving 13 bases between. The length of the CDR3 is 13 residues. CDR1 and CDR2 from the germline V gene are SEHNR and FQNEAQ (reference sequence). The CDR3 bases are TGTGCCAGCAGTCCCGGTGGAGAAGAAAAACTGTTTTTT. It specifies CASSPGGEEKLFF.

The table lists this clonotype with a few counts. This chain joins TRBV20-1 and TRBJ1-2; D is perhaps TRBD1 (5 bases). Looked up from germline, CDR1 is DFQATT and CDR2 is SNEGSKA (reference sequence). V was shortened by 6 bases and J by 8 bases, with 16 bases between the two germline ends. CDR3 size: 12 residues. The CDR3: CSAPGSGGGYTF. Written as DNA, the CDR3 is TGCAGTGCGCCAGGGTCCGGAGGCGGCTACACCTTC.

This chain uses TRBV7-7 with TRBJ1-4; D perhaps matches TRBD1 (5 bases). This CDR3 has 14 residues. Germline loops: CDR1 SSHAT, CDR2 FNYEAQ (reference sequence). Trimming pared 1 base from V and 10 bases from J, leaving 13 bases between. The CDR3 spells CASSLVGGGGKLFF. The CDR3 nucleotides are TGTGCCAGCAGCTTAGTGGGCGGGGGGGGAAAACTGTTTTTT.

About this clonotype: A much larger clone sits a single nucleotide away, making a read error possible. The rearrangement joins TRBV2 to TRBJ2-5; D might be TRBD2 (5 bases). The germline gives CDR1 SNHLY, CDR2 FYNNEI. The length of the CDR3 is 11 residues. V was pared by 11 bases and J by 2 bases, with 9 bases between. The CDR3 coding sequence is TGTGCCGTGAGGGCACAAGAGACCCAGTACTTC. This codes for CAVRAQETQYF.